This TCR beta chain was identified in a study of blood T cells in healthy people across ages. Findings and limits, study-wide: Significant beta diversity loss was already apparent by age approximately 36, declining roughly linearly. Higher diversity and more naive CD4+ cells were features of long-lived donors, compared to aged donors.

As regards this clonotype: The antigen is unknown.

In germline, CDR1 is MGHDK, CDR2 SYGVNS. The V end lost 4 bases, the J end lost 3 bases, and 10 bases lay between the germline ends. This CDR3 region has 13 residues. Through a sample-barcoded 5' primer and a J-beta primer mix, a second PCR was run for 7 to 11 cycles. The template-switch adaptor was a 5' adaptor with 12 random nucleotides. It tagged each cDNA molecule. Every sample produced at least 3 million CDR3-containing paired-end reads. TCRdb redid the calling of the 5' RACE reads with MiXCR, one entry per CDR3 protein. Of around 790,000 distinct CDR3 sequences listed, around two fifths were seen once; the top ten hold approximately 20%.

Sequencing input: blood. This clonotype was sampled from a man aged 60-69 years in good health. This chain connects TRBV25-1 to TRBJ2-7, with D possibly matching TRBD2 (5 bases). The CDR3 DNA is TGTGCCAGCAGTGGGCTAGCCAGCTACGAGCAGTACTTC. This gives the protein CASSGLASYEQYF.